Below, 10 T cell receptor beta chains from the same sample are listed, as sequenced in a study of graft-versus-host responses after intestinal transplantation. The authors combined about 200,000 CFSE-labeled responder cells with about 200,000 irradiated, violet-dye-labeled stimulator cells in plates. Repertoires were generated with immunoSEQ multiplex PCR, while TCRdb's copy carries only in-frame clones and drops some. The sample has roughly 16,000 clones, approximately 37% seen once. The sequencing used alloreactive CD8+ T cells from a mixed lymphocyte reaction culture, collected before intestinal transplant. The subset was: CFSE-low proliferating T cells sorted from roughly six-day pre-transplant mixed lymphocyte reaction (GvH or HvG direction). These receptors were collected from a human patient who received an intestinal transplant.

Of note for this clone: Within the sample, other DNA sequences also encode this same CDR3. CDR3 in DNA: TGTGCCAGCAGTATAATACGACAAGGGGCTTTTCAGCCCCAGCATTTT. It is translated as CASSIIRQGAFQPQHF. This chain links TRBV6-4 with TRBJ1-5; D is perhaps TRBD1 (5 bases). Germline loops: CDR1 MRHNA, CDR2 SNTAGT. Between the trimmed V and J ends, which lost 5 bases and 6 bases, there was a span of 20 bases. The CDR3 spans 16 residues.

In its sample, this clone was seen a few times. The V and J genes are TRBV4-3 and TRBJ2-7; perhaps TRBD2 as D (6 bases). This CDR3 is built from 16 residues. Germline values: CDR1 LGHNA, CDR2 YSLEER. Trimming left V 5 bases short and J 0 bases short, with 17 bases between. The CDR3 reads CASSARQAGSSYEQYF. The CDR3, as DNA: TGCGCCAGCAGCGCCCGCCAGGCCGGGAGCTCCTACGAGCAGTACTTC.

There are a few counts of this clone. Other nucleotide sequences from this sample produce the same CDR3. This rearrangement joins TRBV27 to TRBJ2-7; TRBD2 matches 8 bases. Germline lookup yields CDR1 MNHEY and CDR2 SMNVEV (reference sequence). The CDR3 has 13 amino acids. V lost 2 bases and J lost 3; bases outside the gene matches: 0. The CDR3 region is CASSLGTSYEQYF. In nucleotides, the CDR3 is TGTGCCAGCAGTTTAGGGACTAGCTACGAGCAGTACTTC.

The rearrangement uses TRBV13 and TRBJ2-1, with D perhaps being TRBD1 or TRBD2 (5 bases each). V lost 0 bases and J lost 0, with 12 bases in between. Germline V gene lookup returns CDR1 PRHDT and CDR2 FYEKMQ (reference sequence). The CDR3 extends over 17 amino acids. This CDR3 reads CASSLGMMGDSYNEQFF. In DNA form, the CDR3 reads TGTGCCAGCAGCTTAGGGATGATGGGGGACTCCTACAATGAGCAGTTCTTC. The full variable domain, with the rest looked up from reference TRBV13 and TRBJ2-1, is AAGVIQSPRHLIKEKRETATLKCYPIPRHDTVYWYQQGPGQDPQFLISFYEKMQSDKGSIPDRFSAQQFSDYHSELNMSSLELGDSALYFCASSLGMMGDSYNEQFFGPGTRLTVL.

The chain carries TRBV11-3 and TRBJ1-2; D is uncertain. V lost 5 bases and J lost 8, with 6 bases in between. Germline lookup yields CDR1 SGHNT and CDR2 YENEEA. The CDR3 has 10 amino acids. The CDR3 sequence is CASSPLGYTF. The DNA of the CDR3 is TGTGCCAGCAGCCCTCTAGGCTACACCTTC. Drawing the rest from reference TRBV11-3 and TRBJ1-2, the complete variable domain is EAGVVQSPRYKIIEKKQPVAFWCNPISGHNTLYWYLQNLGQGPELLIRYENEEAVDDSQLPKDRFSAERLKGVDSTLKIQPAELGDSAVYLCASSPLGYTFGSGTRLTVV.

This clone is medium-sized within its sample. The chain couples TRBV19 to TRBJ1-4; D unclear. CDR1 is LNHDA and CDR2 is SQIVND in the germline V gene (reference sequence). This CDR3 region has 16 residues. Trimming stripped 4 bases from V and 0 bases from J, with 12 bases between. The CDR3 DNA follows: TGTGCCAGTAGTACCTACAGCCTCCCAACTAATGAAAAACTGTTTTTT. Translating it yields CASSTYSLPTNEKLFF. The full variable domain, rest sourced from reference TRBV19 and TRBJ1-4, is DGGITQSPKYLFRKEGQNVTLSCEQNLNHDAMYWYRQDPGQGLRLIYYSQIVNDFQKGDIAEGYSVSREKKESFPLTVTSAQKNPTAFYLCASSTYSLPTNEKLFFGSGTQLSVL.

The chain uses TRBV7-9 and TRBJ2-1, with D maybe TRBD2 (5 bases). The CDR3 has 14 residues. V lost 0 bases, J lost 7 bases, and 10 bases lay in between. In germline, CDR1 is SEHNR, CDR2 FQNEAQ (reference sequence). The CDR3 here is CASSLALEGNEQFF. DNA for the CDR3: TGTGCCAGCAGCTTAGCTCTAGAGGGTAATGAGCAGTTCTTC.

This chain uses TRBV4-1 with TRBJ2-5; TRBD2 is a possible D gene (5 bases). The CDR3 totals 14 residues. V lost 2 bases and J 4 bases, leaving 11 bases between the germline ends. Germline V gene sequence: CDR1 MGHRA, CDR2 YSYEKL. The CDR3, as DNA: TGCGCCAGCAGCCAAATCGCGGGTGTAGAGACCCAGTACTTC. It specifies CASSQIAGVETQYF.

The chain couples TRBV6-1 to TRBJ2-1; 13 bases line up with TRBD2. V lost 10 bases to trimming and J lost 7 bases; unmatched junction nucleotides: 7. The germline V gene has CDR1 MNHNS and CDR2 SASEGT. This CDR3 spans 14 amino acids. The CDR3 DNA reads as TGTGCCACGCGACTAGCGGGAGGTTTAAATGAGCAGTTCTTC. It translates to CATRLAGGLNEQFF.

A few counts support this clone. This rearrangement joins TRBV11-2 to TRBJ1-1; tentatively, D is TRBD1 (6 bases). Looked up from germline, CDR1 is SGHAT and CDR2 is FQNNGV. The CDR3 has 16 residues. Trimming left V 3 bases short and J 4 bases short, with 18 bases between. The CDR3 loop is CASSFDFGGFLTEAFF. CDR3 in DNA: TGTGCCAGCAGCTTTGACTTTGGGGGCTTTCTCACTGAAGCTTTCTTT. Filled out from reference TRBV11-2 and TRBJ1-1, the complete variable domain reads EAGVAQSPRYKIIEKRQSVAFWCNPISGHATLYWYQQILGQGPKLLIQFQNNGVVDDSQLPKDRFSAERLKGVDSTLKIQPAKLEDSAVYLCASSFDFGGFLTEAFFGQGTRLTVV.